Included here is one T cell receptor beta chain sequence, with context. Its antigen is not known. Produced via immunoSEQ multiplex PCR; TCRdb's table is partial and in-frame only. Of about 140,000 clones in the sample, roughly 85% were seen once. The sample originates from a study of radiation and T cells in renal cell carcinoma. Study-wide results and limits: Baseline intratumoral clonotype presence is unknown without pretreatment biopsies.

The CDR3 has 15 amino acids. V gave up 6 bases and J gave up 2 bases, with 15 bases separating them. CDR1 and CDR2 from the germline V gene are SGHAT and FQNNGV. The sample's time point: baseline pretreatment blood. Specified treatment: 15 Gy SBRT to primary tumor, nephrectomy 4 weeks later. Here the sequenced sample was blood, taken from a patient whose treatment included radiotherapy and nephrectomy. The chain combines TRBV11-2 with TRBJ2-3; unclear D gene. The sequence came from a woman aged 50 to 60 with renal cell carcinoma. DNA for the CDR3: TGTGCCAGCAGGTCGAAAGCGAGTTACACAGATACGCAGTATTTT. It is translated as CASRSKASYTDTQYF.